This is a list of T cell receptor beta chains from one sample in a study of a mutant IDH1 vaccine in newly diagnosed glioma. These TCRs are of unknown antigen specificity. Generated by immunoSEQ multiplex PCR, the TCRdb table keeps only in-frame clones and is missing some. Of approximately 100,000 clones detected, roughly nine tenths appear once; the ten largest clones hold approximately 0.8%. The sequences come from PBMCs, collected from a glioma patient whose treatment included an IDH1 peptide vaccine. These receptors were collected from a woman in her forties or fifties with glioma. Both conserved end residues are part of each CDR3. The D gene is left open where the match is weak. Some rows have no size entry. The others give once, few or many, or a class for an expanded clone.

size | D | J | V | DNA | CDR3
. | TRBD1 | TRBJ1-1 | TRBV2 | TGTGCCAGTAGACAGGGGATAGTAAACACTGAAGCTTTCTTT | CASRQGIVNTEAFF
. | . | TRBJ1-2 | TRBV7-2 | TGTGCCAGCAGCTTAGATCGCCCTAACTATGGCTACACCTTC | CASSLDRPNYGYTF
. | . | TRBJ1-5 | TRBV28 | TGTGCCAGCAATATACAAAGCCCCACTCAGCCCCAGCATTTT | CASNIQSPTQPQHF
. | . | TRBJ2-3 | TRBV7-2 | TGTGCCAGCAGCTTACCCCTAGCGAGGCCTAGCACAGATACGCAGTATTTT | CASSLPLARPSTDTQYF
. | . | TRBJ2-6 | TRBV7-9 | TGTGCCAGCAGCTCGTCAGCTGGGGCCAACGTCCTGACTTTC | CASSSSAGANVLTF
. | . | TRBJ1-1 | TRBV5-4 | TGTGCCAGCAGCTCAGGAAAGGCCACTGAAGCTTTCTTT | CASSSGKATEAFF
. | TRBD2 | TRBJ2-3 | TRBV5-1 | TGCGCCAGCAGCTTACCTAGCGGGGATAGCACAGATACGCAGTATTTT | CASSLPSGDSTDTQYF
once | TRBD2 | TRBJ2-3 | TRBV6-6 | TGTGCCAGCAGTTATCGAGCGGGAGTGGGCACAGATACGCAGTATTTT | CASSYRAGVGTDTQYF
. | . | TRBJ1-1 | TRBV27 | TGTGCCAGCCGCACGAAGGGGGGGAGAACTGAAGCTTTCTTT | CASRTKGGRTEAFF
. | . | TRBJ2-7 | TRBV5-1 | TGCGCCAGCACCTGGGACAACTCCTACGAGCAGTACTTC | CASTWDNSYEQYF
. | . | TRBJ1-3 | TRBV5-1 | TGCGCCAGCAGCTTGGCGGGTATAAGCTCTGGAAACACCATATATTTT | CASSLAGISSGNTIYF
. | . | TRBJ2-1 | TRBV6-5 | TGTGCCAGCAGTTACGGGAGCTCCTACAATGAGCAGTTCTTC | CASSYGSSYNEQFF
. | . | TRBJ2-2 | TRBV7-9 | TGTGCCAGCAGTAAGGTGGCGAACACCGGGGAGCTGTTTTTT | CASSKVANTGELFF
. | . | TRBJ2-1 | TRBV10-3 | TGTGCCATCAGTGGCCAGGGGGGCAATGAGCAGTTCTTC | CAISGQGGNEQFF
. | . | TRBJ2-6 | TRBV5-1 | TGCGCCAGCAGCTTTATCCCACCGGGATCTGGGGCCAACGTCCTGACTTTC | CASSFIPPGSGANVLTF
. | TRBD2 | TRBJ2-1 | TRBV5-1 | TGCGCCAGCAGCTTGGTGGCGGGAGGGTCCAATGAGCAGTTCTTC | CASSLVAGGSNEQFF
. | . | TRBJ1-5 | TRBV10-3 | TGTGCCGTCCGGACAGAAAATCAGCCCCAGCATTTT | CAVRTENQPQHF
. | . | TRBJ1-1 | TRBV10-2 | TGCGCCAGCAGTGAACACCCGAACACTGAAGCTTTCTTT | CASSEHPNTEAFF
. | . | TRBJ1-1 | TRBV7-9 | TGTGCCAGCAGCCCTGGTAGGGTAAACACTGAAGCTTTCTTT | CASSPGRVNTEAFF
. | . | TRBJ1-2 | TRBV25-1 | TGTGCCAGCAGTGTAGGGAAAAACTATGGCTACACCTTC | CASSVGKNYGYTF
. | TRBD2 | TRBJ2-7 | TRBV7-2 | TGTGCCAGCAGCCCCGGGACTAGCGGGAGGGTCCGATCCTACGAGCAGTACTTC | CASSPGTSGRVRSYEQYF
. | TRBD1 | TRBJ1-2 | TRBV27 | TGTGCCAGCACCTTTGAGGGGACAGGGATCTATGGCTACACCTTC | CASTFEGTGIYGYTF
. | TRBD2 | TRBJ2-1 | TRBV5-1 | TGCGCCAGCAGCCTGACTAGCTTCTCCTACAATGAGCAGTTCTTC | CASSLTSFSYNEQFF
. | TRBD1 | TRBJ2-2 | TRBV6-1 | TGTGCCAGCAGGGGGGACAGGGTCACCGGGGAGCTGTTTTTT | CASRGDRVTGELFF
. | TRBD1 | TRBJ1-2 | TRBV29-1 | TGCAGCGTTGTCGGGATGCTGGACAGGGGGTATGGCTACACCTTC | CSVVGMLDRGYGYTF
. | . | TRBJ2-6 | TRBV5-4 | TGTGCCAGCAGCCTGTGGGGTGGGGCCAACGTCCTGACTTTC | CASSLWGGANVLTF
. | . | TRBJ1-2 | TRBV15 | TGTGCCACCAGCAGAGATCAGTCAACTAACTATGGCTACACCTTC | CATSRDQSTNYGYTF
. | TRBD2 | TRBJ2-1 | TRBV7-2 | TGTGCCAGCAGCTTAGCGGCTAGCGGGTACAATGAGCAGTTCTTC | CASSLAASGYNEQFF
. | TRBD1 | TRBJ2-7 | TRBV2 | TGTGCCAGCAGAGCGGGACAGGGAAACTACGAGCAGTACTTC | CASRAGQGNYEQYF
. | TRBD1 | TRBJ1-2 | TRBV28 | TGTGCCAGCAGAGGGGGACAGACCCAAGGGGGCTACACCTTC | CASRGGQTQGGYTF
. | . | TRBJ1-1 | TRBV5-1 | TGCGCCAGCAGCTTTCGGGGGGTTGGGACTGAAGCTTTCTTT | CASSFRGVGTEAFF
once | . | TRBJ2-5 | TRBV18 | TGTGCCAGCTCACGGTCTAGCGACGCGACCCAGTACTTC | CASSRSSDATQYF
. | . | TRBJ1-6 | TRBV7-3 | TGTGCCAGCAGCTTAAACACTAATTCACCCCTCCACTTT | CASSLNTNSPLHF
. | TRBD1 | TRBJ2-2 | TRBV28 | TGTGCCAGCAGTTTACAGGGGGCGGGTGGGGAGCTGTTTTTT | CASSLQGAGGELFF
. | . | TRBJ2-1 | TRBV4-1 | TGCGCCAGCAGCCAAACAAATGAGCAGTTCTTC | CASSQTNEQFF
. | TRBD2 | TRBJ2-7 | TRBV7-9 | TGTGCCAGCAGCCTCGGGACTAGCGGGATTGACGAGCAGTACTTC | CASSLGTSGIDEQYF